This T cell receptor beta chain was identified during a study of blood T cell repertoires in COVID-19. In the source study's methods: Estimation of nucleated cell counts was performed using reference gene primer amplification. Assay used: immunoSEQ multiplex PCR; TCRdb lists only in-frame clones, some missing. The V and J calls and the clone size are those of that table, but D and trimming were determined from the DNA. Here the sample spans 470,000 or so clones, 70% to 90% being singletons. Those enrolled, adults aged roughly 18 to 89 years, came from some 25 US areas. Trimming took off 6 bases at V and 6 bases at J, with 20 bases between the two ends. The CDR3 has 15 amino acids. Looked up from germline, CDR1 is MNHEY and CDR2 is SVGAGI.

Sequenced: PBMCs or T cells enriched from blood (not recorded which). The V gene is TRBV6-5, the J gene TRBJ1-2; perhaps TRBD1 as D (5 bases). This receptor was taken from a woman younger than 30 with acute COVID-19. The chain's CDR3 is CASRGEGLLIHGYTF. The CDR3 region has the DNA TGTGCCAGCAGGGGGGAGGGGTTGCTTATCCATGGCTACACCTTC.